This T cell receptor beta chain stems from a study of CD8+ T cells in alopecia areata. Background on the study: Tofacitinib therapy took 6 to 18 months; 6 months off drug came after.

Treatment indicated: oral pan-JAK inhibitor, 5-10 mg twice daily. It was from alopecia areata patients that lesional scalp punch biopsies and peripheral blood were collected. Study-wide results and caveats: Among the top 100, expanded CD8+ clones were significantly decreased by tofacitinib, as was scalp clonality.

The CDR3 spans 11 residues. Looked up from germline, CDR1 is DFQATT and CDR2 is SNEGSKA (reference sequence). The sequencing template was cDNA reverse transcribed from extracted RNA. TCRdb's copy holds only in-frame clones and misses some; the assay was immunoSEQ multiplex PCR. The sample yields a few hundred thousand clones, roughly two fifths seen once. This clone was seen a few times. No antigen is known for it. Compared with germline, one end of the junction differs, possibly owing to a read error. The sequence was obtained from a human donor with alopecia areata. The chain joins TRBV20-1 to TRBJ2-7; perhaps TRBD2 as D (6 bases). The specimen comprised CD4+ T cells sorted from blood, sampled around week 31, from a patient treated with tofacitinib. Written as DNA, the CDR3 is TGCAGTGCCAGAGCGGGTTTCGAGCAGTACTTC. This translates into CSARAGFEQYF.